These T cell receptor beta chains were read from a single sample in a study of response to subunit inactivated influenza vaccine. TCRdb passed the RT-PCR reads through MiXCR, listing each CDR3 protein once. The table lists hundreds of thousands of distinct CDR3 sequences, about 10% of them singletons. The source material was PBMCs from blood, sampled roughly 6 weeks after vaccination. These receptors were collected from a man in his fifties or sixties who received an inactivated influenza vaccine. The CDR3 runs from the conserved cysteine through the conserved F or W. A D gene is named only where the DNA matches it firmly. For some rows the clone size is stated as once, few or many, or as a class when expanded; others skip it.

d_call: TRBD2
j_call: TRBJ2-1
v_call: TRBV12-3/TRBV12-4
clone_size: many
cdr3_aa: CASSTQLAGRDEQFF
cdr3_nt: TGTGCCAGCAGTACGCAACTAGCGGGGAGGGATGAGCAGTTCTTC

d_call: NA
j_call: TRBJ2-1
v_call: TRBV20-1
clone_size: many
cdr3_aa: CSARYREHWYNEQFF
cdr3_nt: TGCAGTGCTAGGTACAGGGAGCATTGGTACAATGAGCAGTTCTTC

d_call: NA
j_call: TRBJ2-7
v_call: TRBV9
clone_size: few
cdr3_aa: CASSSGVSSSYEQYF
cdr3_nt: TGTGCCAGCTCTTCCGGGGTTTCTAGCTCCTACGAGCAGTACTTC

d_call: NA
j_call: TRBJ1-4
v_call: TRBV5-1
clone_size: NA
cdr3_aa: CASSLQGRATNEKLFF
cdr3_nt: TGCGCCAGCAGCTTACAGGGTCGAGCAACTAATGAAAAACTGTTTTTT

d_call: NA
j_call: TRBJ2-3
v_call: TRBV5-5
clone_size: NA
cdr3_aa: CASSLAPTHSTDTQYF
cdr3_nt: TGTGCCAGCAGCTTGGCCCCTACCCACAGCACAGATACGCAGTATTTT

d_call: NA
j_call: TRBJ2-1
v_call: TRBV24-1
clone_size: NA
cdr3_aa: CATSDPSLARYNEQFF
cdr3_nt: TGTGCCACCAGTGATCCCAGCCTAGCGCGGTACAATGAGCAGTTCTTC

d_call: NA
j_call: TRBJ2-6
v_call: TRBV5-1
clone_size: many
cdr3_aa: CASSLLRVGANVLTF
cdr3_nt: TGCGCCAGCAGCTTGTTGAGGGTTGGGGCCAACGTCCTGACTTTC

d_call: NA
j_call: TRBJ1-1
v_call: TRBV5-1
clone_size: many
cdr3_aa: CASSLRQGGVENTEAFF
cdr3_nt: TGCGCCAGCAGCTTGCGCCAGGGTGGGGTGGAGAACACTGAAGCTTTCTTT

d_call: NA
j_call: TRBJ2-5
v_call: TRBV29-1
clone_size: many
cdr3_aa: CSVAQETQYF
cdr3_nt: TGCAGCGTAGCACAAGAGACCCAGTACTTC

d_call: TRBD1
j_call: TRBJ2-5
v_call: TRBV5-1
clone_size: NA
cdr3_aa: CASSQPGQGKTQYF
cdr3_nt: TGCGCCAGCAGCCAACCGGGACAGGGGAAGACCCAGTACTTC

d_call: NA
j_call: TRBJ1-1
v_call: TRBV3-1
clone_size: few
cdr3_aa: CASSLPSTEAFF
cdr3_nt: TGTGCCAGCAGCCTCCCATCTACTGAAGCTTTCTTT

d_call: TRBD1
j_call: TRBJ2-7
v_call: TRBV20-1
clone_size: many
cdr3_aa: CSAGRQGDEQYF
cdr3_nt: TGCAGTGCTGGAAGACAGGGCGACGAGCAGTACTTC

d_call: NA
j_call: TRBJ2-1
v_call: TRBV4-3
clone_size: NA
cdr3_aa: CASSQDSWGSYNEQFF
cdr3_nt: TGCGCCAGCAGCCAAGATTCGTGGGGGTCCTACAATGAGCAGTTCTTC

d_call: NA
j_call: TRBJ2-5
v_call: TRBV5-1
clone_size: NA
cdr3_aa: CASSAHQETQYF
cdr3_nt: TGCGCCAGCAGCGCCCACCAAGAGACCCAGTACTTC

d_call: NA
j_call: TRBJ2-7
v_call: TRBV29-1
clone_size: NA
cdr3_aa: CSVEPRGSPRQYF
cdr3_nt: TGCAGCGTTGAACCGAGGGGCTCGCCGCGGCAGTACTTC

d_call: TRBD2
j_call: TRBJ2-5
v_call: TRBV7-2
clone_size: NA
cdr3_aa: CASSFGLAGAGKTQYF
cdr3_nt: TGTGCCAGCAGCTTCGGACTAGCGGGAGCAGGAAAGACCCAGTACTTC